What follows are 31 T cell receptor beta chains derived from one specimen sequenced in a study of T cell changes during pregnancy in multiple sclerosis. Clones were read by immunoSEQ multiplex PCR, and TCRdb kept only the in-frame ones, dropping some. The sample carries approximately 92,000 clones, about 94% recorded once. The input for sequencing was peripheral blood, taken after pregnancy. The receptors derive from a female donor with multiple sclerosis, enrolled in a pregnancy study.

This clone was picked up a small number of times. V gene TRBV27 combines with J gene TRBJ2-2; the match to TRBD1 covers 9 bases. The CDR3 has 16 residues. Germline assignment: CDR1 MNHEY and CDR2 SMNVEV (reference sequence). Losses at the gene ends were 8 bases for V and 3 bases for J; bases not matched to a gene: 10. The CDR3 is CASSLRDRADTGELFF. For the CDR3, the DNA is TGTGCCAGCTCCTTGAGGGACAGGGCGGACACCGGGGAGCTGTTTTTT.

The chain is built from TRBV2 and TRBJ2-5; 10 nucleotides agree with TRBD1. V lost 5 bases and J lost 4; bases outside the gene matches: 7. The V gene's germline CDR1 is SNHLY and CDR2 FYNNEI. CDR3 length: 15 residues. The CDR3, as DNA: TGTGCCAGCAGTAGGGACAGGGGTTTCGGAGAGACCCAGTACTTC. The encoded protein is CASSRDRGFGETQYF.

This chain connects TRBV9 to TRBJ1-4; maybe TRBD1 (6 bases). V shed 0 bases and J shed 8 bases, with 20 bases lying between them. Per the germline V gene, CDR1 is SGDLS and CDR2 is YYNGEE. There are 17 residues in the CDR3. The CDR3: CASSVESRGTAKEKLFF. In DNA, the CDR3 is TGTGCCAGCAGCGTAGAAAGTAGGGGGACCGCGAAGGAAAAACTGTTTTTT.

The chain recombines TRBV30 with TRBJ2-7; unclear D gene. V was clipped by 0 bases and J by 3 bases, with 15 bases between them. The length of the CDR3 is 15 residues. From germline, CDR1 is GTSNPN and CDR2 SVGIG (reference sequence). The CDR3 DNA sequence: TGTGCCTGGAGTGTAGCCCAAGCCCCGTACTACGAGCAGTACTTC. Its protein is CAWSVAQAPYYEQYF.

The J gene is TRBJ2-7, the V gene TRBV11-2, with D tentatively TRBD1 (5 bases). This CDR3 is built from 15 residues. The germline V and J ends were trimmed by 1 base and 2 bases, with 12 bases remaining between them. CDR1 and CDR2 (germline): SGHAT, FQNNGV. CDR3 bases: TGTGCCAGCAGCTTAGGACAGTTCAGTACCTACGAGCAGTACTTC. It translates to CASSLGQFSTYEQYF.

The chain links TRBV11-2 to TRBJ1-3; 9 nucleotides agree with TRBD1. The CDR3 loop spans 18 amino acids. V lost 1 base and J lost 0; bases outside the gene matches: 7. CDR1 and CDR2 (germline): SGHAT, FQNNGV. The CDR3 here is CASSLGVRDRASGNTIYF. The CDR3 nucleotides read TGTGCCAGCAGCTTAGGTGTAAGGGACAGGGCCTCTGGAAACACCATATATTTT.

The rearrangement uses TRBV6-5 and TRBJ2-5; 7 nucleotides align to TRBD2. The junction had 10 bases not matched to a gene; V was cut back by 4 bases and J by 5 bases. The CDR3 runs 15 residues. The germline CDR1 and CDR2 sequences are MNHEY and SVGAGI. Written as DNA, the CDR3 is TGTGCCAGCAGTTGGGACTATGGTTCTAGGGAGACCCAGTACTTC. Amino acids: CASSWDYGSRETQYF.

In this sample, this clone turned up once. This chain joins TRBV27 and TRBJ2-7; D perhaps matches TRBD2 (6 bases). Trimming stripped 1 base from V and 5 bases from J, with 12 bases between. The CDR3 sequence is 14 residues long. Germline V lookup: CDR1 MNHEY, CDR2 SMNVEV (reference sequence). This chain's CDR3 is CASSLFGRPHEQYF. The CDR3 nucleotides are TGTGCCAGCAGTTTATTTGGGAGGCCTCACGAGCAGTACTTC.

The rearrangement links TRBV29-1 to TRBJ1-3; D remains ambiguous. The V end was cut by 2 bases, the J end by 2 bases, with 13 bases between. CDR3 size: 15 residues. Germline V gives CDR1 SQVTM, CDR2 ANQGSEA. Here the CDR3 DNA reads TGCAGCGTTGAACCCCTATCAGGCGCTGGAAACACCATATATTTT. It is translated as CSVEPLSGAGNTIYF. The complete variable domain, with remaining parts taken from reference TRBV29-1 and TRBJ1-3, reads SAVISQKPSRDICQRGTSLTIQCQVDSQVTMMFWYRQQPGQSLTLIATANQGSEATYESGFVIDKFPISRPNLTFSTLTVSNMSPEDSSIYLCSVEPLSGAGNTIYFGEGSWLTVV.

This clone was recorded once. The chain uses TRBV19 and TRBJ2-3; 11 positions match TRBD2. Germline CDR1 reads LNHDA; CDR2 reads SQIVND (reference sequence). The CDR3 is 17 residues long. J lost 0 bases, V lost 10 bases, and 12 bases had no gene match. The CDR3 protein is CATAGTSGYSSTDTQYF. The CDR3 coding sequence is TGTGCCACCGCGGGGACTAGCGGATACTCTAGCACAGATACGCAGTATTTT.

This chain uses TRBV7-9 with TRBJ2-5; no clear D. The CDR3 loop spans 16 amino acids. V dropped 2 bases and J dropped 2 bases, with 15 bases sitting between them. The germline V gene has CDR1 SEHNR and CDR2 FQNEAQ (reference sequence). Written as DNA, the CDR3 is TGTGCCAGCAGCTTATTTCCATCGACACAACAAGAGACCCAGTACTTC. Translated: CASSLFPSTQQETQYF.

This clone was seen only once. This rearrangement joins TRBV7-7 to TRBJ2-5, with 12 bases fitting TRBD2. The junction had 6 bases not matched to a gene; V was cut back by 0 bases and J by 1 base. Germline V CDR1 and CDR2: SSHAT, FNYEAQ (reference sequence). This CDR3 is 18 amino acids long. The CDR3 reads CASSLAPLAGGPQETQYF. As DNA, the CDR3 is TGTGCCAGCAGCTTAGCCCCGCTAGCGGGAGGGCCCCAAGAGACCCAGTACTTC.

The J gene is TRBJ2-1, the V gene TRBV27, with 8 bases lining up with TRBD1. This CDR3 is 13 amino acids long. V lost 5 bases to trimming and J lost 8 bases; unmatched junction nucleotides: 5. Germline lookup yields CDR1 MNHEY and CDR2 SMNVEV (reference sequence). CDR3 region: CASSRGQGYEQFF. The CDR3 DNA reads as TGTGCCAGCAGTCGTGGACAGGGCTATGAGCAGTTCTTC.

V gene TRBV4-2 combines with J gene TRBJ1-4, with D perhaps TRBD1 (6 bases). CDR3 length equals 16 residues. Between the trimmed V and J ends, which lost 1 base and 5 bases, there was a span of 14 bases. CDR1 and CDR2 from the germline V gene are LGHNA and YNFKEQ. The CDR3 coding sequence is TGTGCCAGCAGCCAAGTACGGGGGGCGTCGAATGAAAAACTGTTTTTT. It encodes CASSQVRGASNEKLFF.

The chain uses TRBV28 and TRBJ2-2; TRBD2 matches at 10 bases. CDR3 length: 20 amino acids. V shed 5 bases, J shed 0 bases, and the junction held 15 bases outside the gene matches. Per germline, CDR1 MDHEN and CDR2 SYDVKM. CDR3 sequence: CASSADPGTSETSNTGELFF. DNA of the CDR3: TGTGCCAGCAGTGCAGATCCCGGGACTAGCGAGACTTCGAACACCGGGGAGCTGTTTTTT. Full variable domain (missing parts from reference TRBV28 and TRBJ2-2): DVKVTQSSRYLVKRTGEKVFLECVQDMDHENMFWYRQDPGLGLRLIYFSYDVKMKEKGDIPEGYSVSREKKERFSLILESASTNQTSMYLCASSADPGTSETSNTGELFFGEGSRLTVL.

In DNA, the CDR3 is TGTGCCAGCAGCTTAGACAGGGGTCACACTGAAGCTTTCTTT. As protein: CASSLDRGHTEAFF. The gene calls are TRBV7-9 and TRBJ1-1; 7 bases align to TRBD1. The length of the CDR3 is 14 residues. Germline assignment: CDR1 SEHNR and CDR2 FQNEAQ (reference sequence). The J segment lost 3 bases and the V segment lost 1 base, leaving 2 bases of the junction unmatched.

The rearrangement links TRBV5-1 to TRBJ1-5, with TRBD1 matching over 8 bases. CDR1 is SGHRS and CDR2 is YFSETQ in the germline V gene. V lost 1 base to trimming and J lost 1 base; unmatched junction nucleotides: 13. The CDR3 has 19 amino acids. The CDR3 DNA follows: TGCGCCAGCAGCTTGAGTCGAGTCAGCGGGACAGGAAGCAATCAGCCCCAGCATTTT. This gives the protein CASSLSRVSGTGSNQPQHF.

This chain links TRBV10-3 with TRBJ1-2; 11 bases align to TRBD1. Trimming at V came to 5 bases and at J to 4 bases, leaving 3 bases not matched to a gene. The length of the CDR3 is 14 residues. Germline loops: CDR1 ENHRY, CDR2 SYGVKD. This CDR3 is CAISPGQGGYGYTF. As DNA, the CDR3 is TGTGCCATCAGTCCGGGACAGGGGGGCTATGGCTACACCTTC.

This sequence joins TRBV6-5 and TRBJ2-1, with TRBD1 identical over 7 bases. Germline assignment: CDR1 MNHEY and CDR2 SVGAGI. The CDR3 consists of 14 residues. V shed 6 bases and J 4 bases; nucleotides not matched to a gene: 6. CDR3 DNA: TGTGCCAGCAGCCGGGACAGATATTACAATGAGCAGTTCTTC. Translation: CASSRDRYYNEQFF.

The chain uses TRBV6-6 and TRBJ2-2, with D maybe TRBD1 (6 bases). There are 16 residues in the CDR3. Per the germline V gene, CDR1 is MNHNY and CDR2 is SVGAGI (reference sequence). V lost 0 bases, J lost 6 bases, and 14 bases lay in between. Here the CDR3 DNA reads TGTGCCAGCAGTTACTCGAGGGGGAGCTCGTCCGGGGAGCTGTTTTTT. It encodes CASSYSRGSSSGELFF.

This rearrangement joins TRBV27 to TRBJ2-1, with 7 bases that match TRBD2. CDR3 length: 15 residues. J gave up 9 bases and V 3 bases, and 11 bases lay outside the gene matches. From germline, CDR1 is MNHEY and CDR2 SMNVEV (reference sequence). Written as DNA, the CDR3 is TGTGCCAGCAGTTTTAGCGGGTCCCCGGCGGCTGAGCAGTTCTTC. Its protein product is CASSFSGSPAAEQFF.

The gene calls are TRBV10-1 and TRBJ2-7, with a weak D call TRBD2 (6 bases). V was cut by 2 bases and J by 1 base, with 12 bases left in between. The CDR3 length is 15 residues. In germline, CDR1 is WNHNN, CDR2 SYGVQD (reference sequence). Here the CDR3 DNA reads TGCGCCAGCAGTGAGGGAGGGACGGGGTCCTACGAGCAGTACTTC. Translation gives CASSEGGTGSYEQYF.

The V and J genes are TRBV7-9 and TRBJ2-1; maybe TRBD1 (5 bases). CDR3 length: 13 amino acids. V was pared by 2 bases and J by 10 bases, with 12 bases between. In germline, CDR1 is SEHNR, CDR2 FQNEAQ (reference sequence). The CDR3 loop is CASSLPLGPEQFF. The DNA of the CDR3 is TGTGCCAGCAGCTTACCGTTGGGGCCCGAGCAGTTCTTC. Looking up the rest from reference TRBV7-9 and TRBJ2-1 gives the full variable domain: DTGVSQNPRHKITKRGQNVTFRCDPISEHNRLYWYRQTLGQGPEFLTYFQNEAQLEKSRLLSDRFSAERPKGSFSTLEIQRTEQGDSAMYLCASSLPLGPEQFFGPGTRLTVL.

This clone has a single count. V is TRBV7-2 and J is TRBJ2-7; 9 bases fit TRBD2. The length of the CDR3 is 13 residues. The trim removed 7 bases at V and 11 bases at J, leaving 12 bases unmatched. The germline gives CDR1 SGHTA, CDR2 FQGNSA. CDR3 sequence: CASMDRPSGAEYF. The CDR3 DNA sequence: TGTGCCAGCATGGATCGACCTAGCGGGGCGGAGTACTTC.

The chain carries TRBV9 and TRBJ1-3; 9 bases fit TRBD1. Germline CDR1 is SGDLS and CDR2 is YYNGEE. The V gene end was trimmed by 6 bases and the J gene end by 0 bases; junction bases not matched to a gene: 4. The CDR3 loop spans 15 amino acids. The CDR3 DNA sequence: TGTGCCAGCAACCACAGGGGGCTCTCTGGAAACACCATATATTTT. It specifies CASNHRGLSGNTIYF.

For the CDR3, the DNA is TGCGCCAGCAGCTCAAGACAGGGGGCTAACACCGGGGAGCTGTTTTTT. Translating gives CASSSRQGANTGELFF. J is TRBJ2-2 and V is TRBV5-1, with TRBD1 matching 10 bases. In germline, CDR1 is SGHRS, CDR2 YFSETQ. J gave up 2 bases and V 3 bases, and 4 bases lay outside the gene matches. The CDR3 is made up of 16 amino acids.

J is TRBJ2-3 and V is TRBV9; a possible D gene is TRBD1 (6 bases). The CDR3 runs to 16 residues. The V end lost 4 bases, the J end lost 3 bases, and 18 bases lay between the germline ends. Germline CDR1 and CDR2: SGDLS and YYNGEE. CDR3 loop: CASSLGTRGRTDTQYF. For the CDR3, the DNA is TGTGCCAGCAGCCTTGGGACCAGGGGCCGTACAGATACGCAGTATTTT. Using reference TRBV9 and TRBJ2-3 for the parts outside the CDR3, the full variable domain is DSGVTQTPKHLITATGQRVTLRCSPRSGDLSVYWYQQSLDQGLQFLIQYYNGEERAKGNILERFSAQQFPDLHSELNLSSLELGDSALYFCASSLGTRGRTDTQYFGPGTRLTVL.

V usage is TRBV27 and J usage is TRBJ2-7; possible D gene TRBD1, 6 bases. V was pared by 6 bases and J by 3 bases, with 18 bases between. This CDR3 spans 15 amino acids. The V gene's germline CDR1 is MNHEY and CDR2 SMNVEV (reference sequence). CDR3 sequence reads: CASSPRGWVGYEQYF. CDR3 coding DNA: TGTGCCAGCAGCCCCAGGGGTTGGGTTGGCTACGAGCAGTACTTC.

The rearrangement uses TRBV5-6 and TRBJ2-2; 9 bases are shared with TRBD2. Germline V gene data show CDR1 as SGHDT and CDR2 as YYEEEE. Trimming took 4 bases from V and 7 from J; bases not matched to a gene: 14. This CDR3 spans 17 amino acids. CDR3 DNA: TGTGCCAGCAGCCGGTTCGGCGGGAGGGCCCAGGACGGGGAGCTGTTTTTT. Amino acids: CASSRFGGRAQDGELFF.

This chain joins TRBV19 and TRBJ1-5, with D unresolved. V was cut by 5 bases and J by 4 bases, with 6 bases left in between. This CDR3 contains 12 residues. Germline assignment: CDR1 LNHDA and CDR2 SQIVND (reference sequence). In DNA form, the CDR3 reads TGTGCCAGTAGTCCCAGGAATCAGCCCCAGCATTTT. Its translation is CASSPRNQPQHF.

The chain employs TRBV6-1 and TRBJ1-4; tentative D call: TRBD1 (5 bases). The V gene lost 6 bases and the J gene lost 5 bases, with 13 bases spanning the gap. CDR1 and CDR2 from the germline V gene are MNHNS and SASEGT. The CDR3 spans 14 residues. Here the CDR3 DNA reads TGTGCCAGCAGGGAATGGGGGGGGAATGAAAAACTGTTTTTT. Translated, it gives CASREWGGNEKLFF.